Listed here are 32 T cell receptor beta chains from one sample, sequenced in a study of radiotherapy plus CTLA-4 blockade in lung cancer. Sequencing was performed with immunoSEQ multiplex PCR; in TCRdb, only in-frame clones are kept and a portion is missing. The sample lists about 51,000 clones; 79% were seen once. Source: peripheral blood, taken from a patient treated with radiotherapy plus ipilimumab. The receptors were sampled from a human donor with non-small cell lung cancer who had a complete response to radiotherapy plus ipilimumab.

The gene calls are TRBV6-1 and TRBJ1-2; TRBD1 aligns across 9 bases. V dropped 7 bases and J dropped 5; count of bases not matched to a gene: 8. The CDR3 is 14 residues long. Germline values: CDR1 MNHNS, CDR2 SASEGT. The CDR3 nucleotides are TGTGCCAGCACCCAAACCGGGACAGGGTATGGCTACACCTTC. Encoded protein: CASTQTGTGYGYTF.

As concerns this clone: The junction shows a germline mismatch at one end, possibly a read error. The CDR3 protein is CASSPQGWGTDTQYF. The CDR3 region has the DNA TGTGCTAGCAGCCCCCAGGGGTGGGGGACAGATACGCAGTATTTT. The V call is TRBV7-7, the J call TRBJ2-3, with D tentatively TRBD1 (6 bases). The CDR3 extends over 15 amino acids. Germline values: CDR1 SSHAT, CDR2 FNYEAQ (reference sequence).

CDR3 residues: CASSEAGTGETQYF. The CDR3 DNA follows: TGTGCCAGCAGTGAAGCAGGGACAGGGGAGACCCAGTACTTC. The chain employs TRBV6-1 and TRBJ2-5; TRBD1 matches at 9 bases. Germline lookup yields CDR1 MNHNS and CDR2 SASEGT. CDR3 length equals 14 residues. Trimming took 0 bases from V and 5 from J; bases not matched to a gene: 1.

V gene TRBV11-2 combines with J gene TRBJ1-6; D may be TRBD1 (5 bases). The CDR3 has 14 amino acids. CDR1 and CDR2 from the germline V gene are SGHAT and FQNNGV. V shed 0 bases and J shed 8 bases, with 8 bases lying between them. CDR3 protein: CASSLEGGHSPLHF. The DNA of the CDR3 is TGTGCCAGCAGCTTAGAGGGGGGTCATTCACCCCTCCACTTT.

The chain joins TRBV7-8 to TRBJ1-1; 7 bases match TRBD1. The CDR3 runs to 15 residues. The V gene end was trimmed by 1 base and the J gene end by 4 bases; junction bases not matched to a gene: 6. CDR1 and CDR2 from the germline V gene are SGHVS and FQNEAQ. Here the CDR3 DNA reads TGTGCCAGCAGCTTAGGAAGCAGGGGGGCCACTGAAGCTTTCTTT. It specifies CASSLGSRGATEAFF.

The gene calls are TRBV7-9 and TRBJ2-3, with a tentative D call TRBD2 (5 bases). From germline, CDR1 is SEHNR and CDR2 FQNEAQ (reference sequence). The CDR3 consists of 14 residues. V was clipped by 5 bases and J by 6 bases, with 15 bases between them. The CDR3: CASSREGSVDTQYF. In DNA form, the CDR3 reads TGTGCCAGCAGCAGAGAGGGTAGCGTGGATACGCAGTATTTT.

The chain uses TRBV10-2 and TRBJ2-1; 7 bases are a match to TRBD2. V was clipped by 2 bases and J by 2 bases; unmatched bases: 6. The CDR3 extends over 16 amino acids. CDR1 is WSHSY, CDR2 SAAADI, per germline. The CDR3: CASSEPSGTAYNEQFF. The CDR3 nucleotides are TGCGCCAGCAGTGAGCCGAGCGGGACCGCCTACAATGAGCAGTTCTTC.

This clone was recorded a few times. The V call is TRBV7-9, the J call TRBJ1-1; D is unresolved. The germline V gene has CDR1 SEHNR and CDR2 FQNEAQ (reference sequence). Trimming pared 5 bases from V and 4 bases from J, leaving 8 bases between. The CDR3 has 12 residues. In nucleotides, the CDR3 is TGTGCCAGCAGCCTCAAGAGCACTGAAGCTTTCTTT. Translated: CASSLKSTEAFF.

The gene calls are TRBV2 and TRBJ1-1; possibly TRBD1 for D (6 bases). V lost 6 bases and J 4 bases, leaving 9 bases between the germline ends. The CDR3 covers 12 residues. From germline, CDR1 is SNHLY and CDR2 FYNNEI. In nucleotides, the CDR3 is TGTGCCAGCAGACAGGGTGGCACTGAAGCTTTCTTT. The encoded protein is CASRQGGTEAFF. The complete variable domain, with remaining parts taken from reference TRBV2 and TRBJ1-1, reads EPEVTQTPSHQVTQMGQEVILRCVPISNHLYFYWYRQILGQKVEFLVSFYNNEISEKSEIFDDQFSVERPDGSNFTLKIRSTKLEDSAMYFCASRQGGTEAFFGQGTRLTVV.

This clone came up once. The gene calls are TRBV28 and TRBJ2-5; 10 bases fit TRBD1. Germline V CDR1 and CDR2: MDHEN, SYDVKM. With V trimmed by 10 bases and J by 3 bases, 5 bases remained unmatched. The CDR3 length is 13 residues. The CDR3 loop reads CATMDRGKETQYF. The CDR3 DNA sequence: TGTGCCACAATGGACAGGGGGAAAGAGACCCAGTACTTC.

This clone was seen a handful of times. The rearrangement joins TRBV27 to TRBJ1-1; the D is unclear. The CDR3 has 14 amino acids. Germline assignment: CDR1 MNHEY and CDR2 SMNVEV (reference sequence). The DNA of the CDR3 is TGTACGACGGTGAGGATGTGGCCGAACACTGAAGCTTTCTTT. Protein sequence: CTTVRMWPNTEAFF.

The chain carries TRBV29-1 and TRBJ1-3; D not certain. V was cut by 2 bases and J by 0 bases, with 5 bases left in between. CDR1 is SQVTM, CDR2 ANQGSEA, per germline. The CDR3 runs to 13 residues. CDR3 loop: CSVERSSGNTIYF. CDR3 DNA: TGCAGCGTTGAACGGAGCTCTGGAAACACCATATATTTT.

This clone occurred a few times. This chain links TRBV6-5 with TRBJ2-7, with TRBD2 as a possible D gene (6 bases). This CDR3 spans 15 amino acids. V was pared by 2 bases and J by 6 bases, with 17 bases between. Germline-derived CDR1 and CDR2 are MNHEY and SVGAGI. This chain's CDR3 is CASSYPSPGEGEQYF. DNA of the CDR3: TGTGCCAGCAGTTACCCATCCCCGGGGGAAGGCGAGCAGTACTTC.

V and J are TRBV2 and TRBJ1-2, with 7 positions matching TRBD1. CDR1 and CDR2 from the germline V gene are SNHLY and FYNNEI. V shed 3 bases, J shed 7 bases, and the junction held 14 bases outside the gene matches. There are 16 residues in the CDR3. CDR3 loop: CASSEGQGVPLGGYTF. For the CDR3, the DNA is TGTGCCAGCAGTGAGGGGCAGGGGGTCCCATTAGGTGGCTACACCTTC. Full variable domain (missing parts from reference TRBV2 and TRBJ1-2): EPEVTQTPSHQVTQMGQEVILRCVPISNHLYFYWYRQILGQKVEFLVSFYNNEISEKSEIFDDQFSVERPDGSNFTLKIRSTKLEDSAMYFCASSEGQGVPLGGYTFGSGTRLTVV.

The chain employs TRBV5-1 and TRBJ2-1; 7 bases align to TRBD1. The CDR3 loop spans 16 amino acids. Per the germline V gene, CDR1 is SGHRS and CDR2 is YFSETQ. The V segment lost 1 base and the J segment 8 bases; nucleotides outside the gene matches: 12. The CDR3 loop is CASSLLPDRANDEQFF. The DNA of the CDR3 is TGCGCCAGCAGCTTGCTACCAGACAGGGCGAACGATGAGCAGTTCTTC.

For the CDR3, the DNA is TGTGCCAGCAGTTACACCCGACAGGGTGGTGGCGAGCAGTACTTC. It translates to CASSYTRQGGGEQYF. V and J are TRBV6-5 and TRBJ2-7, with 7 bases fitting TRBD1. Germline values: CDR1 MNHEY, CDR2 SVGAGI. V dropped 2 bases and J dropped 6; count of bases not matched to a gene: 10. The CDR3 extends over 15 amino acids.

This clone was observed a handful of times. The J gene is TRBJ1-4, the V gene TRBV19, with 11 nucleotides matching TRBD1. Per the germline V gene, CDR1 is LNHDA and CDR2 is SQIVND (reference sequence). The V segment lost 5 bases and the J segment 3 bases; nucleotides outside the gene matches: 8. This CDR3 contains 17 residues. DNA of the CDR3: TGTGCCAGTAGTGCCGGGACAGGGGGAGAGTCTAATGAAAAACTGTTTTTT. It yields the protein CASSAGTGGESNEKLFF.

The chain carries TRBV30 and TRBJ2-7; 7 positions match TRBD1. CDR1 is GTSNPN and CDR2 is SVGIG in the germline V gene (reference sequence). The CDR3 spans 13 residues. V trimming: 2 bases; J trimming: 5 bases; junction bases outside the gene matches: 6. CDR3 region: CAWSLKGANEQYV. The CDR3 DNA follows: TGTGCCTGGAGTTTAAAGGGGGCTAACGAGCAGTACGTC.

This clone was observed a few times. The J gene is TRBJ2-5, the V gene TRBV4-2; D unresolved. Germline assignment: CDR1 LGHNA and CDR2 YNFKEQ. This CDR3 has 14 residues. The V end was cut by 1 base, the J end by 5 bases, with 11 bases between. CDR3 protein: CASSQVGVRETQYF. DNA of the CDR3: TGTGCCAGCAGCCAAGTAGGAGTGAGGGAGACCCAGTACTTC.

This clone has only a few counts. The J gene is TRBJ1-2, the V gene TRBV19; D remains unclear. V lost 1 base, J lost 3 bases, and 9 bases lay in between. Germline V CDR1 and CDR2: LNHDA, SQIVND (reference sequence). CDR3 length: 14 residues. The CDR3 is CASSIVTGYYGYTF. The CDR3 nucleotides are TGTGCCAGTAGTATAGTGACGGGGTACTATGGCTACACCTTC.

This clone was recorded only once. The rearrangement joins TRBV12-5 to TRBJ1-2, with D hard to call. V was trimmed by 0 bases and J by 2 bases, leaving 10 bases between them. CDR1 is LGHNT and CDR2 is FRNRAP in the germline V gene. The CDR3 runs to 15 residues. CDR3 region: CASGLVQTVNYGYTF. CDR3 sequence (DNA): TGTGCTAGTGGTTTGGTCCAAACGGTGAACTATGGCTACACCTTC.

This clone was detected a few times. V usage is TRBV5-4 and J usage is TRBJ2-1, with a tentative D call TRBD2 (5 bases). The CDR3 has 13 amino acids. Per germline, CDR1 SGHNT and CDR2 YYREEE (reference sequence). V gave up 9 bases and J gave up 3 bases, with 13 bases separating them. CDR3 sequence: CATRRGHYNEQFF. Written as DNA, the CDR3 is TGTGCCACGCGTCGGGGTCACTACAATGAGCAGTTCTTC.

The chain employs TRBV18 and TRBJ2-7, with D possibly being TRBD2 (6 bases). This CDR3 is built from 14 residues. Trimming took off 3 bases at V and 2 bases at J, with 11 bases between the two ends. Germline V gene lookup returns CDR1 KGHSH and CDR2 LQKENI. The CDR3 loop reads CASSPGGDAYEQYV. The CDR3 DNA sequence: TGTGCCAGCTCACCGGGGGGAGACGCCTACGAGCAGTACGTC.

The CDR3, as DNA: TGTGCCAGCTCCCGTGGCAGGGCCTCCTACGAGCAGTACTTC. Residues: CASSRGRASYEQYF. The gene calls are TRBV27 and TRBJ2-7, with D possibly matching TRBD1 (5 bases). V was clipped by 8 bases and J by 0 bases, with 14 bases between them. Germline CDR1 reads MNHEY; CDR2 reads SMNVEV (reference sequence). CDR3 length: 14 amino acids.

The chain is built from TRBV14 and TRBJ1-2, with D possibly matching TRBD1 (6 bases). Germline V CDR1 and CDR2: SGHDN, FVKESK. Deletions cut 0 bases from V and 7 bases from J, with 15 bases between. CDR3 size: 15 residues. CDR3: CASSQESGQIFGYTF. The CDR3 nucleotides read TGTGCCAGCAGCCAAGAAAGTGGACAGATTTTTGGCTACACCTTC.

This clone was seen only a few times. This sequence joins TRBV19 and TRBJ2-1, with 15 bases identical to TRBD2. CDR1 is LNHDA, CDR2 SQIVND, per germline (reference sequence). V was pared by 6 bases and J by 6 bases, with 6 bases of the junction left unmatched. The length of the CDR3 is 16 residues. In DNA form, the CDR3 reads TGTGCCAGTAGGCCAACGGGACTAGCGGGGGGCAATGAGCAGTTCTTC. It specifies CASRPTGLAGGNEQFF.

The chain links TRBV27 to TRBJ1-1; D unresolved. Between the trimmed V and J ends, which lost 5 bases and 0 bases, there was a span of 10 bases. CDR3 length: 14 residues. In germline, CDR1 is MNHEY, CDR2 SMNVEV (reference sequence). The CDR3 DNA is TGTGCCAGCAGTGGAGCGAAGCTGAACACTGAAGCTTTCTTT. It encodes CASSGAKLNTEAFF.

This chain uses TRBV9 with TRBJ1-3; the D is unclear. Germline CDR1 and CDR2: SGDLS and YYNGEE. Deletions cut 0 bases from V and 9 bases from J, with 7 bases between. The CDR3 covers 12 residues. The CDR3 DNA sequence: TGTGCCAGCAGCGTAGGTGTCGGCACCATATATTTT. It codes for CASSVGVGTIYF.

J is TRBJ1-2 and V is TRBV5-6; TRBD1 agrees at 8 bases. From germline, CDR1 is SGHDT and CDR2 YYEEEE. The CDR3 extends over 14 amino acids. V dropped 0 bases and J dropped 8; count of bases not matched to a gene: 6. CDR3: CASSLGTGSRGYTF. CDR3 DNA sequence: TGTGCCAGCAGCTTGGGGACAGGGTCGCGGGGCTACACCTTC. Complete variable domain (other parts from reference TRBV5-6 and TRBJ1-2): DAGVTQSPTHLIKTRGQQVTLRCSPKSGHDTVSWYQQALGQGPQFIFQYYEEEERQRGNFPDRFSGHQFPNYSSELNVNALLLGDSALYLCASSLGTGSRGYTFGSGTRLTVV.

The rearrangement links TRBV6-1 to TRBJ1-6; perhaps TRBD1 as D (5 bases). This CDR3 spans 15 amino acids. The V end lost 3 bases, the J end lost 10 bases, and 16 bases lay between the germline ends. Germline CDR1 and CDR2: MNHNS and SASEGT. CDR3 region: CASSDRGGEGSPLHF. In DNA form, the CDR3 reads TGTGCCAGCAGTGACCGGGGGGGGGAGGGCTCACCCCTCCACTTT.

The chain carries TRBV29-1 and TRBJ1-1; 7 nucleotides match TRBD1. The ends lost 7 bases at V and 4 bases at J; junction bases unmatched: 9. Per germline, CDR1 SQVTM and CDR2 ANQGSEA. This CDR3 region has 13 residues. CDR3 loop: CSGLQGRVTEAFF. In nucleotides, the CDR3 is TGCAGCGGATTACAGGGGCGGGTCACTGAAGCTTTCTTT.

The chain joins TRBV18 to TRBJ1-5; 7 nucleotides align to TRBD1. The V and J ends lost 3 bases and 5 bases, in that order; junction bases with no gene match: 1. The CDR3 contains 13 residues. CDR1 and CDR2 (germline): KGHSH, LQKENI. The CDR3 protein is CASSPQGDQPQHF. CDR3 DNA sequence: TGTGCCAGCTCACCCCAGGGGGATCAGCCCCAGCATTTT.